The T cell receptor (beta chain) under discussion was sequenced for a study of T cell repertoires in cytomegalovirus infection. Study information: Public TCR beta signatures were indicative of both CMV infection and a matching HLA type.

This clonotype was counted between two and nine times. The target antigen is unknown. General study findings and limits: Public TCR beta family frequency separated CMV-and-HLA carriers, including in an independent cohort. Predominance within the ex vivo response was attributable to HLA-C-restricted CMV-specific TCR beta clonotypes.

TCRdb re-called the reads with MiXCR, one entry per CDR3 protein. In the table there are about 680,000 distinct CDR3 sequences, 20% to 25% of which are singletons. Germline CDR1 is LNHNV and CDR2 is YYDKDF (reference sequence). This CDR3 contains 15 residues. Trimming took 5 bases from V and 1 from J, leaving 15 bases between them. This chain uses TRBV15 with TRBJ2-7; the D call may be TRBD1 or TRBD2 (5 bases each). The source is a human donor in good health (CMV status not recorded). Some clones in this sample may be carry-over from other donors' samples. Input material: CD8+ T cells from PBMCs. For the CDR3, the DNA is TGTGCCACCAGCGCTGCCCCGGGGCTTTCCTACGAGCAGTACGTC. Residues: CATSAAPGLSYEQYV.